Sequencing of this TCR beta chain was carried out in a study of cytomegalovirus exposure and HLA in healthy donors. Overall study: Roughly 180 million T cells yielded some 100 million unique TCR beta sequences, as an earlier analysis found.

The PCR used 60 Vbeta and 13 Jbeta primers. Here immunoSEQ multiplex PCR was the method, and the copy in TCRdb shows in-frame clones only, minus some. The data show under 150,000 clones, 82% seen once. This clone has just one count. The V gene end was trimmed by 6 bases and the J gene end by 4 bases; junction bases not matched to a gene: 6. The germline V gene encodes CDR1 SQVTM and CDR2 ANQGSEA. This CDR3 is built from 13 residues. What was sequenced was PBMCs. J is TRBJ2-1 and V is TRBV29-1; TRBD2 matches 7 bases. The source of this sequence is a woman aged 18-30 years in good health and CMV-seronegative. CDR3 sequence (DNA): TGCAGCGTCGCGGGAGTAGGTTACAATGAGCAGTTCTTC. Amino acids: CSVAGVGYNEQFF.